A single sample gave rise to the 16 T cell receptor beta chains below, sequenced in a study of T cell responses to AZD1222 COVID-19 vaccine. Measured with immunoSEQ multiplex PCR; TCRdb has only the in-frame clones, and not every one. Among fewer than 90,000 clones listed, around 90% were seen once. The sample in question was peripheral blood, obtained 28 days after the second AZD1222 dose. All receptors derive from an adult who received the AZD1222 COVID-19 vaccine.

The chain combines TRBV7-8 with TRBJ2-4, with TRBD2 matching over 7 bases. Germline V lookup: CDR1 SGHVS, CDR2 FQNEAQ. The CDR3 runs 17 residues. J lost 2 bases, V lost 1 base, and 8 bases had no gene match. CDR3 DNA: TGTGCCAGCAGCTTAGTTCGGCAGGGAGGGTCCAAAAACATTCAGTACTTC. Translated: CASSLVRQGGSKNIQYF.

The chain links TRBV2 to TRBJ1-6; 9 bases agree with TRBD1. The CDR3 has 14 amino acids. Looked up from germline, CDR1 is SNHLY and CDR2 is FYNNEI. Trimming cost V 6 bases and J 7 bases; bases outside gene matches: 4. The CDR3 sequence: CASRQGARNSPLHF. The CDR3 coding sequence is TGTGCCAGCAGACAGGGGGCGCGCAATTCACCCCTCCACTTT. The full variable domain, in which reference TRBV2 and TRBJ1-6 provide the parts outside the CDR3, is EPEVTQTPSHQVTQMGQEVILRCVPISNHLYFYWYRQILGQKVEFLVSFYNNEISEKSEIFDDQFSVERPDGSNFTLKIRSTKLEDSAMYFCASRQGARNSPLHFGNGTRLTVT.

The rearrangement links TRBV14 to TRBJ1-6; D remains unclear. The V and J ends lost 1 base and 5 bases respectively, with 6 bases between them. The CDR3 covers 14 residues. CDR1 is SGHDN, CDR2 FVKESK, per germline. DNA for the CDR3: TGTGCCAGCAGCCAAGGCAGGAATAATTCACCCCTCCACTTT. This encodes CASSQGRNNSPLHF.

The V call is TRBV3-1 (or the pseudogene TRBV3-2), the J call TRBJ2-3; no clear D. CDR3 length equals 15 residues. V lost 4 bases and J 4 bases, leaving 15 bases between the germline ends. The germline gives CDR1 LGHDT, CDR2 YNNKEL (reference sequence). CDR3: CASSPLPQTPDTQYF. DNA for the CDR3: TGTGCCAGCAGCCCTCTTCCCCAGACCCCAGATACGCAGTATTTT.

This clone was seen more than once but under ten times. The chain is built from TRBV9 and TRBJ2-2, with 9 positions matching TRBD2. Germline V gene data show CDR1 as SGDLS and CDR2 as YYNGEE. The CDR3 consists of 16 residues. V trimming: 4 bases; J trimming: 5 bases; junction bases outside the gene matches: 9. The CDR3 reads CASSPTLAGRTGELFF. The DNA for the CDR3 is TGTGCCAGCAGCCCGACGCTAGCGGGACGGACCGGGGAGCTGTTTTTT.

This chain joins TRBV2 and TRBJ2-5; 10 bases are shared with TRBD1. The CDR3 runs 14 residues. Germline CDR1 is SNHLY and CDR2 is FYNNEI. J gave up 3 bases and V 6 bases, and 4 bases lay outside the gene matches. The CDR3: CASRGTGVKETQYF. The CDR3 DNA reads TGTGCCAGCAGGGGGACAGGGGTCAAAGAGACCCAGTACTTC.

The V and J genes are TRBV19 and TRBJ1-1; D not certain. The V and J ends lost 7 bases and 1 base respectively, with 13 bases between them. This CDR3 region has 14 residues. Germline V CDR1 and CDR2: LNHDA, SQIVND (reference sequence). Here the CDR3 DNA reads TGTGCCAGTACTCCCCGCAGGACGAACACTGAAGCTTTCTTT. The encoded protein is CASTPRRTNTEAFF.

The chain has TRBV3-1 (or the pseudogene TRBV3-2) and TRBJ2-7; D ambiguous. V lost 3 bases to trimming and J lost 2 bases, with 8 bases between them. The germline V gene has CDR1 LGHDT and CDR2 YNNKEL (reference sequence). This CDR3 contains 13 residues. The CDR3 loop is CASSQMAAYEQYF. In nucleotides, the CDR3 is TGTGCCAGCAGCCAGATGGCGGCCTACGAGCAGTACTTC.

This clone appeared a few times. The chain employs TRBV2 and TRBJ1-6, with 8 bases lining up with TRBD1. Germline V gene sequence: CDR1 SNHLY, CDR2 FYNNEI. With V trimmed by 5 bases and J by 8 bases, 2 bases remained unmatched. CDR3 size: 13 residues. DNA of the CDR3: TGTGCCAGCAGTCGGACAGGGCATTCACCCCTCCACTTT. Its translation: CASSRTGHSPLHF.

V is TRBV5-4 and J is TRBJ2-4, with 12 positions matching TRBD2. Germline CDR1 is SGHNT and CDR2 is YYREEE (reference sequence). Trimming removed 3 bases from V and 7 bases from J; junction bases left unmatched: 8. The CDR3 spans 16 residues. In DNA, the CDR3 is TGTGCCAGCAGCTCGGGGACTAGCGGGCGAAAGAACATTCAGTACTTC. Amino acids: CASSSGTSGRKNIQYF.

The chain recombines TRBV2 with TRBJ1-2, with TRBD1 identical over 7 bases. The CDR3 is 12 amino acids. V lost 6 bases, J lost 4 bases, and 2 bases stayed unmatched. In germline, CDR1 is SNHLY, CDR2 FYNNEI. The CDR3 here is CASSDRAYGYTF. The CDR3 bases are TGTGCCAGCAGCGACAGGGCCTATGGCTACACCTTC.

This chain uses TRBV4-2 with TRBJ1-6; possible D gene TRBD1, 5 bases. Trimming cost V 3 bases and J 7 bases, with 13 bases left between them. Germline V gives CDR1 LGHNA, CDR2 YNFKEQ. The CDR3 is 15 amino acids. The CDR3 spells CASSQLDRRNSPLHF. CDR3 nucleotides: TGTGCCAGCAGCCAGCTCGACAGAAGAAATTCACCCCTCCACTTT.

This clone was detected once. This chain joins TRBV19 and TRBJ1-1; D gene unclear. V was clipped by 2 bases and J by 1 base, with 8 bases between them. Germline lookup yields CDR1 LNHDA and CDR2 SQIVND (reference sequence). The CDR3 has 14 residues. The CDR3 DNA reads TGTGCCAGTAGTATAAATCCTCCGAACACTGAAGCTTTCTTT. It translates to CASSINPPNTEAFF.

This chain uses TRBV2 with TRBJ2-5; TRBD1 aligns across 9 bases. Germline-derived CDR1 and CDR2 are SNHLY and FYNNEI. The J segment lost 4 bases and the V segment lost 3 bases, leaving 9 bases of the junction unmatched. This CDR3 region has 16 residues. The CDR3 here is CASSEVGTGSSETQYF. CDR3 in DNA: TGTGCCAGCAGTGAGGTGGGGACAGGGAGTTCAGAGACCCAGTACTTC.

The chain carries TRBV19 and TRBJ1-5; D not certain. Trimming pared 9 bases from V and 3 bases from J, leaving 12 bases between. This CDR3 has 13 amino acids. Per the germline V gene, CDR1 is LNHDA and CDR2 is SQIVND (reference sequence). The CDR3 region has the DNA TGTGCCAGCGAGGGCACGCACAATCAGCCCCAGCATTTT. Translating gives CASEGTHNQPQHF.

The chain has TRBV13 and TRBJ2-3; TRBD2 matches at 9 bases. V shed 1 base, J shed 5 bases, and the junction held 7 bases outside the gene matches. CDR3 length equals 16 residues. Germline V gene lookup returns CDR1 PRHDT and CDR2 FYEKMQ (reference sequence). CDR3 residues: CASSLVGGGAEDTQYF. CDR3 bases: TGTGCCAGCAGCTTAGTCGGCGGGGGGGCGGAAGATACGCAGTATTTT. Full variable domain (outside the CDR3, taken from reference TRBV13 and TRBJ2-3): AAGVIQSPRHLIKEKRETATLKCYPIPRHDTVYWYQQGPGQDPQFLISFYEKMQSDKGSIPDRFSAQQFSDYHSELNMSSLELGDSALYFCASSLVGGGAEDTQYFGPGTRLTVL.